A selection of T cell receptor beta chains follows, all from one sample in a study of graft-versus-host responses after intestinal transplantation. Their antigens are not known. Sequenced by immunoSEQ multiplex PCR; TCRdb stores in-frame clones only, minus some. The repertoire holds approximately 60,000 clones, with roughly 90% as singletons. Specimen: unstimulated CD8+ T cells sorted from spleen or lymph node cells, collected before transplant. These receptors originate from a human donor who was the organ donor for an intestinal transplant. The CDR3 runs from the conserved cysteine through the conserved F or W. Fields, in order: CDR3 protein, clone size, V gene, D gene, J gene. The D gene is left open where the match is weak. Expanded clones get a size class; other rows say once, few or many, or leave the size out.

CDR3: CASSQGQGLAYEQYF
size: few
V: TRBV4-3
D: NA
J: TRBJ2-7

CDR3: CASSGPSGGSYEQYF
size: NA
V: TRBV7-6
D: TRBD2
J: TRBJ2-7

CDR3: CASSSTDRVNEQYF
size: NA
V: TRBV7-6
D: TRBD1
J: TRBJ2-7

CDR3: CSVTGAGELFF
size: NA
V: TRBV29-1
D: TRBD1
J: TRBJ2-2

CDR3: CASSSSPWRGFRANVLTF
size: NA
V: TRBV27
D: NA
J: TRBJ2-6

CDR3: CASSLLPETGNIQYF
size: NA
V: TRBV5-1
D: NA
J: TRBJ2-4

CDR3: CASSYHPRGQHLQETQYF
size: NA
V: TRBV5-1
D: NA
J: TRBJ2-5

CDR3: CASSFRASTTDTRYF
size: NA
V: TRBV27
D: NA
J: TRBJ2-3

CDR3: CASSLYEFSPGGYYEQYF
size: medium-sized
V: TRBV28
D: NA
J: TRBJ2-7

CDR3: CASSLGGLYEQYF
size: once
V: TRBV18
D: NA
J: TRBJ2-7

CDR3: CASSDRRGNEQYF
size: NA
V: TRBV28
D: NA
J: TRBJ2-7

CDR3: CASSLFFTGAKETQYF
size: NA
V: TRBV27
D: TRBD1
J: TRBJ2-5

CDR3: CASSQAFYEQYF
size: NA
V: TRBV14
D: NA
J: TRBJ2-7

CDR3: CAISESGVTEAFF
size: NA
V: TRBV10-3
D: NA
J: TRBJ1-1

CDR3: CATSRDSPGKNIQYF
size: once
V: TRBV15
D: NA
J: TRBJ2-4

CDR3: CASSIRGGWETQYF
size: NA
V: TRBV19
D: NA
J: TRBJ2-5

CDR3: CASSYGQGVTEAFF
size: few
V: TRBV6-5
D: TRBD1
J: TRBJ1-1

CDR3: CASSYGGTNYEQYF
size: NA
V: TRBV7-2
D: NA
J: TRBJ2-7

CDR3: CASSPRQGAGGYTF
size: NA
V: TRBV18
D: TRBD1
J: TRBJ1-2

CDR3: CASNDRAFYEQYF
size: NA
V: TRBV10-1
D: TRBD1
J: TRBJ2-7

CDR3: CASSLAGITGRRSRYGYTF
size: NA
V: TRBV5-1
D: NA
J: TRBJ1-2

CDR3: CASSQVTGYTEAFF
size: NA
V: TRBV4-1
D: TRBD1
J: TRBJ1-1

CDR3: CSVRDRGSSYEQYF
size: NA
V: TRBV29-1
D: TRBD1
J: TRBJ2-7

CDR3: CASSMEQGLVQPQHF
size: NA
V: TRBV19
D: NA
J: TRBJ1-5

CDR3: CASSFRLRSRLAEQETQYF
size: NA
V: TRBV12-1
D: NA
J: TRBJ2-5

CDR3: CASSLLSQGAGNTEAFF
size: NA
V: TRBV7-2
D: TRBD1
J: TRBJ1-1

CDR3: CASSLSLAGGPGVYEQYF
size: once
V: TRBV27
D: TRBD2
J: TRBJ2-7

CDR3: CASSFSATPGDYEQYF
size: NA
V: TRBV28
D: NA
J: TRBJ2-7

CDR3: CASSAQQGALKPQHF
size: NA
V: TRBV7-8
D: TRBD1
J: TRBJ1-5

CDR3: CASSLYVESDYNSPLHF
size: NA
V: TRBV5-4
D: NA
J: TRBJ1-6

CDR3: CASSAAYEQYF
size: NA
V: TRBV2
D: NA
J: TRBJ2-7

CDR3: CASRDYREGSYEQYF
size: few
V: TRBV28
D: NA
J: NA

CDR3: CSVGGLSFNIQYF
size: NA
V: TRBV29-1
D: NA
J: TRBJ2-4

CDR3: CASSPNRGNYGYTF
size: NA
V: TRBV28
D: TRBD1
J: TRBJ1-2

CDR3: CASSIQLYSGNTIYF
size: few
V: TRBV6-5
D: NA
J: TRBJ1-3

CDR3: CASSLDRGQGYEQYF
size: once
V: TRBV5-1
D: TRBD1
J: TRBJ2-7

CDR3: CASSVGGRMEKLFF
size: NA
V: TRBV9
D: NA
J: TRBJ1-4

CDR3: CASSVSVAGANTGELFF
size: NA
V: TRBV9
D: TRBD2
J: TRBJ2-2

CDR3: CASSSGGWEYEQYF
size: NA
V: TRBV19
D: TRBD1
J: NA

CDR3: CAWSWGAGGDTQYF
size: NA
V: TRBV30
D: NA
J: TRBJ2-3